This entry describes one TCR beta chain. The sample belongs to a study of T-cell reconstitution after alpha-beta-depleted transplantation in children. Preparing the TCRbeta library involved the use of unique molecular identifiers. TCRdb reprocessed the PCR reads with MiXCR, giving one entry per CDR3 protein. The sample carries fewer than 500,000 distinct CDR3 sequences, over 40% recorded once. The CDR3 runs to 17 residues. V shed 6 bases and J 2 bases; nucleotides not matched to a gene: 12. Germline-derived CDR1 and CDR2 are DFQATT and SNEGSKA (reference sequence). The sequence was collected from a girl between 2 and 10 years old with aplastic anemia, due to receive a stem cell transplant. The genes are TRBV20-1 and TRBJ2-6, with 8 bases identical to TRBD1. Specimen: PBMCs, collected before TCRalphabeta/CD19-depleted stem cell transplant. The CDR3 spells CSASGGTGGAGANVLTF. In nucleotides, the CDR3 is TGCAGTGCAAGCGGAGGTACAGGGGGTGCTGGGGCCAACGTCCTGACTTTC.